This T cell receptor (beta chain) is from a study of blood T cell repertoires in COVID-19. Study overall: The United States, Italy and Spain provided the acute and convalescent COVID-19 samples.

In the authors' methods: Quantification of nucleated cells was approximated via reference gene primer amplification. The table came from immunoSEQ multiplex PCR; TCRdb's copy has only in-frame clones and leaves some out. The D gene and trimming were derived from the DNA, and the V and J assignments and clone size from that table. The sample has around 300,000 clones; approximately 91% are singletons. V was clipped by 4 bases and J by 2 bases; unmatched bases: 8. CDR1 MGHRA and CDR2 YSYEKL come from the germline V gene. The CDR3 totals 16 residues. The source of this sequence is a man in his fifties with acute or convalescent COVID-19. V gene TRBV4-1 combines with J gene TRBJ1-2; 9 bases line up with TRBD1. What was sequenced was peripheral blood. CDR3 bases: TGCGCCAGCAGCCGGGGGACAGGGAATGTGAACTATGGCTACACCTTC. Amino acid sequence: CASSRGTGNVNYGYTF.